This entry concerns a single TCR beta chain. This entry belongs to a study of shared T cell receptors in the human thymus. The CDR3 has 15 amino acids. Germline-derived CDR1 and CDR2 are SGHNT and YYREEE (reference sequence). V was clipped by 4 bases and J by 3 bases, with 16 bases between them. Profiled with immunoSEQ multiplex PCR; TCRdb holds only in-frame clones, not every one. The sample includes 700,000 or so clones, approximately 85% of them seen just once. These same data were also listed under a study on human thymus T cells.

Sequencing was performed on thymocytes. The V and J genes are TRBV5-4 and TRBJ1-2; weak D call: TRBD1 (5 bases). This receptor was identified in a girl less than two years old with a congenital heart defect. In DNA, the CDR3 is TGTGCCAGCAGCCCAAATTTTCAGGGATACTATGGCTACACCTTC. Translating it yields CASSPNFQGYYGYTF.